The entry that follows covers one T cell receptor (beta chain) sequence. The antigen is undetermined. TCRalpha and TCRbeta libraries used 5'RACE with constant-segment primers and UMIs. TCRdb analysed the 5' RACE reads with MiXCR anew, one entry per CDR3 protein. The sample lists under 350,000 distinct CDR3 sequences, roughly 15% occurring once. The sample comes from a study of T-cell memory formation after mild COVID-19. Study in general: Largely donor-specific TCR clusters were found.

The CDR3 loop spans 15 amino acids. Trimming shortened V by 6 bases and J by 3 bases, and 17 bases separated the two germline ends. Germline lookup yields CDR1 LGHDT and CDR2 YNNKEL (reference sequence). General study findings and limits: Clones that contracted clustered mainly in CM and EM if CD4+ and in EMRA if CD8+. While clones contracting from day 15 to 85 were balanced between CD4 and CD8, later expanders leaned CD4+.

The chain combines TRBV3-1 with TRBJ2-5, with a possible D match to TRBD2 (6 bases). The sample comprised PBMCs or a T cell subset sorted from them (not recorded which). This sequence originates from a man between 18 and 29 years old who had mild COVID-19 (a few samples of this study predate the infection). Cell type and time point are not known. The DNA of the CDR3 is TGTGCCAGCAGAAAACGGAGGGGAGCCAAAGAGACCCAGTACTTC. Encoded protein: CASRKRRGAKETQYF.